A single sample gave rise to the 16 T cell receptor beta chains below, sequenced in a study of early T cells in non-severe SARS-CoV-2 infection. TCRdb analysed the 5' RACE reads with MiXCR anew, one entry per CDR3 protein. The data hold tens of thousands of distinct CDR3 sequences, with 7.5% to 10% observed a single time. Sequencing used whole blood. Receptor source: an adult who was a healthcare worker with PCR-confirmed SARS-CoV-2 infection or an uninfected control (not recorded which).

In this sample, this clonotype turned up many times. The V and J genes are TRBV30 and TRBJ2-1; D call uncertain. Germline CDR1 GTSNPN, CDR2 SVGIG (reference sequence). The CDR3 covers 13 residues. Deletions cut 2 bases from V and 6 bases from J, with 11 bases between. CDR3 protein: CAWSLVWGNEQFF. The CDR3 coding sequence is TGTGCCTGGAGTCTAGTGTGGGGCAATGAGCAGTTCTTC.

V is TRBV6-2 or TRBV6-3 and J is TRBJ2-2; D might be TRBD2 (6 bases). V was cut by 6 bases and J by 6 bases, with 11 bases left in between. The CDR3 sequence is 13 residues long. Germline CDR1 and CDR2: MNHEY and SVGEGT. The CDR3 bases are TGTGCCAGCAGGCGGGACGGGTCCGGGGAGCTGTTTTTT. Translation gives CASRRDGSGELFF.

Many counts were recorded for this clonotype. The CDR3 region is CASTTGTDGNIQYF. CDR3 sequence (DNA): TGTGCCAGCACCACCGGGACTGACGGAAACATTCAGTACTTC. V usage is TRBV5-6 and J usage is TRBJ2-4; tentatively, D is TRBD2 (6 bases). The V end was cut by 6 bases, the J end by 6 bases, with 16 bases between. CDR1 SGHDT and CDR2 YYEEEE come from the germline V gene. The CDR3 runs to 14 residues.

The sample holds many counts of this clonotype. The V and J genes are TRBV6-2 or TRBV6-3 and TRBJ2-3; 7 bases match TRBD2. Germline CDR1 reads MNHEY; CDR2 reads SVGEGT. This CDR3 has 16 residues. Trimming took 0 bases from V and 7 from J; bases not matched to a gene: 10. The CDR3 DNA sequence: TGTGCCAGCAGTTACTCGGTAGCGGGCGGCGAGAATACGCAGTATTTT. This sequence encodes CASSYSVAGGENTQYF.

The genes are TRBV6-2 or TRBV6-3 and TRBJ2-3; 8 bases match TRBD2. Trimming cost V 1 base and J 9 bases; bases outside gene matches: 3. The germline gives CDR1 MNHEY, CDR2 SVGEGT. The CDR3 is made up of 13 amino acids. CDR3 amino acids: CASSYLASGTQYF. CDR3 in DNA: TGTGCCAGCAGTTACTTGGCTAGCGGGACGCAGTATTTT.

This clonotype showed up many times. The V call is TRBV6-5, the J call TRBJ1-2; tentative D call: TRBD1 (5 bases). Germline V CDR1 and CDR2: MNHEY, SVGAGI. Trimming removed 2 bases at V and 2 bases at J, with 15 bases between. The CDR3 contains 16 residues. CDR3 region: CASSYRRQPRNYGYTF. CDR3 in DNA: TGTGCCAGCAGTTACCGTCGACAGCCAAGGAACTATGGCTACACCTTC.

This clonotype came up many times. The V call is TRBV6-5, the J call TRBJ2-1; the match to TRBD2 covers 14 bases. Germline CDR1 reads MNHEY; CDR2 reads SVGAGI. After removal of 2 bases from V and 14 bases from J, the junction contained 14 bases not matched to a gene. The CDR3 has 17 amino acids. CDR3 nucleotide sequence: TGTGCCAGCAGTTACGCCGAGACTAGCGGGAGGGCCGGGGGGAAGTTCTTC. Translated: CASSYAETSGRAGGKFF.

This clonotype was seen at least ten times. The chain couples TRBV5-1 to TRBJ2-1, with 9 bases lining up with TRBD1. Trimming took 3 bases from V and 7 from J; bases not matched to a gene: 8. The CDR3 is 15 residues long. CDR1 is SGHRS, CDR2 YFSETQ, per germline. CDR3 residues: CASSSTGGVRNEQFF. For the CDR3, the DNA is TGCGCCAGCAGCTCAACAGGGGGCGTGAGGAATGAGCAGTTCTTC.

V gene TRBV12-3 or TRBV12-4 combines with J gene TRBJ2-5, with TRBD1 as a possible D gene (5 bases). V was cut by 7 bases and J by 2 bases, with 8 bases left in between. The length of the CDR3 is 12 residues. In DNA, the CDR3 is TGTGCCAGCACTGACAGTCAAGAGACCCAGTACTTC. Its translation is CASTDSQETQYF.

This clonotype was recorded at least ten times. CDR3 nucleotides: TGCAGTGCTATCATCGGCAATCAGCCCCAGCATTTT. Translation gives CSAIIGNQPQHF. The chain links TRBV20-1 to TRBJ1-5; D is unresolved. Trimming shortened V by 4 bases and J by 2 bases, and 6 bases separated the two germline ends. The CDR3 is made up of 12 amino acids. Germline CDR1 DFQATT, CDR2 SNEGSKA (reference sequence).

The chain recombines TRBV5-1 with TRBJ1-3; maybe TRBD1 (6 bases). V was clipped by 4 bases and J by 8 bases, with 13 bases between them. The germline V gene has CDR1 SGHRS and CDR2 YFSETQ. There are 13 residues in the CDR3. The CDR3 here is CASSVQGGDTIYF. CDR3 sequence (DNA): TGCGCCAGCAGCGTACAGGGCGGAGACACCATATATTTT.

This clonotype was seen ten or more times. V and J are TRBV30 and TRBJ2-2, with 7 bases lining up with TRBD2. With 2 bases clipped from V and 8 bases from J, the junction kept 5 bases outside the gene matches. There are 13 residues in the CDR3. Per the germline V gene, CDR1 is GTSNPN and CDR2 is SVGIG (reference sequence). This CDR3 is CAWSTSAQGELFF. CDR3 DNA: TGTGCCTGGAGTACTAGCGCCCAGGGGGAGCTGTTTTTT.

This clonotype was seen many times. The rearrangement links TRBV6-5 to TRBJ1-6; D is ambiguous. Trimming pared 6 bases from V and 9 bases from J, leaving 12 bases between. The CDR3 has 13 residues. Germline lookup yields CDR1 MNHEY and CDR2 SVGAGI. The DNA for the CDR3 is TGTGCCAGCAGACGAGATTTCAGTTCACCCCTCCACTTT. This encodes CASRRDFSSPLHF.

This chain links TRBV25-1 with TRBJ2-7; no clear D gene. The CDR3 spans 15 residues. V lost 3 bases, J lost 3 bases, and 15 bases lay in between. Germline CDR1 MGHDK, CDR2 SYGVNS. The CDR3 sequence: CASSDTSGGFYEQYF. CDR3 DNA sequence: TGTGCCAGCAGTGATACCTCCGGCGGCTTCTACGAGCAGTACTTC.

This clonotype occurred many times. V usage is TRBV6-5 and J usage is TRBJ2-7; D gene unclear. The V and J ends lost 4 bases and 6 bases respectively, with 10 bases between them. Germline lookup yields CDR1 MNHEY and CDR2 SVGAGI. The CDR3 is 12 residues long. In DNA form, the CDR3 reads TGTGCCAGCAGTTCCACTGTGGGCGAGCAGTACTTC. It specifies CASSSTVGEQYF.

This clonotype was counted at least ten times. The chain employs TRBV28 and TRBJ1-2; 7 nucleotides align to TRBD1. The CDR3 loop spans 14 amino acids. Germline V gene lookup returns CDR1 MDHEN and CDR2 SYDVKM. J gave up 2 bases and V 3 bases, and 3 bases lay outside the gene matches. The CDR3 loop reads CASSFGTANYGYTF. Written as DNA, the CDR3 is TGTGCCAGCAGTTTCGGGACAGCCAACTATGGCTACACCTTC.